Listed here is a single T cell receptor (beta chain). The antigen is not known. Sequenced by immunoSEQ multiplex PCR; TCRdb stores in-frame clones only, minus some. Of approximately 11,000 clones in the sample, roughly 87% are singletons; the top ten hold 24%. The data derive from a study of blood T cell dynamics during melanoma immunotherapy. Study-wide results and limits: Disease-control patients' PBMC repertoires became either more clonal or more diverse at W3.

Time point described: week 3, after first cycle of checkpoint inhibitor. Sampling occurred pretreatment (T0) and at week 3 (W3), after cycle one of checkpoint blockade. At 12 weeks after first infusion, RECIST 1.1 defined response for most patients. The receptor was isolated from a human donor with melanoma. The sample consisted of blood, taken from a patient treated with checkpoint blockade.

CDR3 nucleotides: TGTGCCAGCACGCCACCCCGGGGTACGCAGTATTTT. This codes for CASTPPRGTQYF. V gene TRBV28 combines with J gene TRBJ2-3; D is possibly TRBD2 (5 bases). V dropped 7 bases and J dropped 8 bases, with 13 bases sitting between them. The germline CDR1 and CDR2 sequences are MDHEN and SYDVKM. The CDR3 is 12 amino acids.